This entry lists 30 T cell receptor beta chains sequenced from one sample in a study of CD8+CD57+ T cells in acquired aplastic anemia. TCR beta VDJ combinations and CDR3 sequences were profiled from genomic DNA. TCRdb used MiXCR to reprocess the reads, holding one entry per CDR3 protein. The sample contains a few hundred thousand distinct CDR3 sequences, 55% to 75% of which appear only once. The sequencing input was sorted CD4+, CD8+, or CD8+CD57+ T cells (not recorded which) from PBMCs. All receptors derive from a human donor in good health, serving as a control.

This clonotype appeared many times. This rearrangement joins TRBV24-1 to TRBJ2-7, with TRBD1 matching 9 bases. Germline V gene sequence: CDR1 KGHDR, CDR2 SFDVKD. CDR3 size: 15 residues. The junction had 8 bases not matched to a gene; V was cut back by 4 bases and J by 5 bases. The CDR3 spells CATSESGQGAHEQYF. In DNA, the CDR3 is TGTGCCACCAGTGAGTCGGGACAGGGCGCCCACGAGCAGTACTTC.

This clonotype occurred many times. V and J are TRBV6-2 or TRBV6-3 and TRBJ1-1, with 10 bases aligning to TRBD1. Trimming removed 6 bases from V and 3 bases from J; junction bases left unmatched: 7. This CDR3 is built from 15 residues. The germline gives CDR1 MNHEY, CDR2 SVGEGT. The CDR3 is CASSTTTGGDTEAFF. The CDR3 nucleotides are TGTGCCAGCAGCACCACGACAGGGGGCGACACTGAAGCTTTCTTT.

In the case of this clonotype: One junction end does not reproduce the germline sequence, and a read error may be involved. V gene TRBV7-6 combines with J gene TRBJ2-5; D uncertain. This CDR3 is 15 amino acids long. Germline V gene sequence: CDR1 SGHVS, CDR2 FNYEAQ. The CDR3 DNA reads TGTGCCAGCAGCCCTATCCAGGAGTCCTCGAATGGCTACAACTTC. Amino acids: CASSPIQESSNGYNF.

Note on this clonotype: Germline and junction disagree at one end, which may indicate a read error. Here the CDR3 DNA reads TGCGCCAGCAGCCAAAATGCGGGGACTAGCGGGCCGATTCAGTACTTC. It encodes CASSQNAGTSGPIQYF. The V and J genes are TRBV7-2 and TRBJ2-4, with 12 nucleotides matching TRBD2. The germline gives CDR1 SGHTA, CDR2 FQGNSA. CDR3 length: 16 residues.

The CDR3 loop is CASSWDRGLPGYTF. The CDR3 nucleotides are TGTGCCAGCAGTTGGGACAGGGGTTTACCTGGCTACACCTTC. This sequence joins TRBV6-5 and TRBJ1-2; 10 positions agree with TRBD1. V dropped 4 bases and J dropped 7; count of bases not matched to a gene: 6. This CDR3 has 14 residues. Germline loops: CDR1 MNHEY, CDR2 SVGAGI.

This clonotype was seen at least ten times. The chain recombines TRBV7-2 with TRBJ2-1; 10 positions match TRBD2. Looked up from germline, CDR1 is SGHTA and CDR2 is FQGNSA. Trimming removed 1 base from V and 7 bases from J; junction bases left unmatched: 7. The CDR3 runs to 16 residues. CDR3 amino acids: CASSLVGSGGSNEQFF. Written as DNA, the CDR3 is TGTGCCAGCAGCTTAGTCGGTAGCGGGGGGAGTAATGAGCAGTTCTTC.

This clonotype was counted a single time. The chain combines TRBV7-2 with TRBJ2-7, with D possibly being TRBD1 or TRBD2 (6 bases each). CDR3 length equals 16 residues. Deletions cut 9 bases from V and 8 bases from J, with 29 bases between. Germline V gene lookup returns CDR1 SGHTA and CDR2 FQGNSA. CDR3 residues: CASSDGGRGEDTQQYF. CDR3 DNA: TGTGCCAGTAGTGATGGGGGGCGAGGTGAGGATACGCAGCAGTACTTC. Combining the CDR3 with reference TRBV7-2 and TRBJ2-7 gives the whole variable domain GAGVSQSPSNKVTEKGKDVELRCDPISGHTALYWYRQSLGQGLEFLIYFQGNSAPDKSGLPSDRFSAERTGGSVSTLTIQRTQQEDSAVYLCASSDGGRGEDTQQYFGPGTRLTVT.

Note on this clonotype: The germline gene is not matched at one end of the junction; a read error may be the cause. This chain links TRBV9 with TRBJ2-1; possibly TRBD2 for D (5 bases). Germline V gene lookup returns CDR1 SGDLS and CDR2 YYNGEE. CDR3 length: 14 residues. The CDR3 loop reads CASREGYRKDGEFF. The CDR3 nucleotides are TGCGCCAGCAGAGAGGGATACCGTAAGGATGGGGAGTTCTTC. Full variable domain (outside the CDR3, taken from reference TRBV9 and TRBJ2-1): DSGVTQTPKHLITATGQRVTLRCSPRSGDLSVYWYQQSLDQGLQFLIQYYNGEERAKGNILERFSAQQFPDLHSELNLSSLELGDSALYFCASREGYRKDGEFFGPGTRLTVL.

This clonotype was picked up many times. This CDR3 is CASSQEAERLNEQFF. The CDR3 DNA follows: TGTGCCAGCAGCCAAGAGGCAGAAAGGCTCAATGAGCAGTTCTTC. V is TRBV7-2 and J is TRBJ2-1; D ambiguous. Germline V lookup: CDR1 SGHTA, CDR2 FQGNSA. Between the trimmed V and J ends, which lost 5 bases and 6 bases, there was a span of 17 bases. The CDR3 totals 15 residues.

This clonotype has a handful of counts. Being one base from a much bigger clone, this may be a read error. The chain employs TRBV6-2 or TRBV6-3 and TRBJ1-2, with TRBD1 matching over 11 bases. This CDR3 region has 16 residues. Germline CDR1 MNHEY, CDR2 SVGEGT. Trimming at V came to 5 bases and at J to 8 bases, leaving 13 bases not matched to a gene. The CDR3 nucleotides are TGTGCCAGCAGTGAATCGGGGACAGGGGGACTAGACGGCTACACCTTC. Its protein is CASSESGTGGLDGYTF.

With respect to this clonotype: The junction shows a germline mismatch at one end, possibly a read error. The genes are TRBV12-3 or TRBV12-4 and TRBJ1-2; maybe TRBD1 (5 bases). This CDR3 is built from 15 residues. CDR3: CASSAILGLPYGCTF. The CDR3 DNA is TGTGCCAGCAGTGCCATATTGGGACTCCCCTATGGCTGCACCTTC.

This clonotype appeared once. The limits of the CDR3 on the DNA are not certain, so only TCRdb's listed CDR3 is given. V usage is TRBV7-2 and J usage is TRBJ1-5. The CDR3 extends over 15 residues, inclusive of both ends. Germline V gene data show CDR1 as SGHTA and CDR2 as FQGNSA. CDR3 in amino acids: CASSSARGEQYFGHF.

In this sample, this clonotype turned up a few times. The rearrangement uses TRBV5-1 and TRBJ2-7; D perhaps matches TRBD2 (5 bases). Germline CDR1 SGHRS, CDR2 YFSETQ. The CDR3 totals 16 residues. V was clipped by 0 bases and J by 5 bases, with 18 bases between them. This CDR3 reads CASSLDFGVSAHEQYF. For the CDR3, the DNA is TGCGCCAGCAGCTTGGATTTCGGGGTTTCCGCCCACGAGCAGTACTTC.

This clonotype appeared many times. The chain combines TRBV7-2 with TRBJ2-5; D could derive from TRBD1 or TRBD2 (6 bases each). The CDR3 sequence is 13 residues long. Germline values: CDR1 SGHTA, CDR2 FQGNSA. V lost 6 bases and J 1 base, leaving 9 bases between the germline ends. The CDR3 sequence is CASRRDIQETQYF. CDR3 in DNA: TGTGCCAGCAGGCGGGACATCCAAGAGACCCAGTACTTC. Full variable domain (outside the CDR3, taken from reference TRBV7-2 and TRBJ2-5): GAGVSQSPSNKVTEKGKDVELRCDPISGHTALYWYRQSLGQGLEFLIYFQGNSAPDKSGLPSDRFSAERTGGSVSTLTIQRTQQEDSAVYLCASRRDIQETQYFGPGTRLLVL.

This chain joins TRBV5-4 and TRBJ2-3; no definite D call. CDR1 SGHNT and CDR2 YYREEE come from the germline V gene (reference sequence). V gave up 4 bases and J gave up 2 bases, with 11 bases separating them. The CDR3 spans 14 residues. CDR3 loop: CASSPNGLTDTQYF. CDR3 DNA sequence: TGTGCCAGCAGCCCAAACGGTCTCACAGATACGCAGTATTTT.

This rearrangement joins TRBV19 to TRBJ1-1, with 8 bases fitting TRBD1. CDR3 length: 14 amino acids. The V gene's germline CDR1 is LNHDA and CDR2 SQIVND (reference sequence). J lost 4 bases, V lost 3 bases, and 4 bases had no gene match. The CDR3 nucleotides read TGTGCCAGTAGTATGCAGGGGGCGGGCACTGAAGCTTTCTTT. Its protein is CASSMQGAGTEAFF.

Many counts were recorded for this clonotype. The chain recombines TRBV6-5 with TRBJ2-3; 11 bases are a match to TRBD2. The CDR3 runs to 14 residues. From germline, CDR1 is MNHEY and CDR2 SVGAGI. V trimming: 6 bases; J trimming: 3 bases; junction bases outside the gene matches: 2. The CDR3 region has the DNA TGTGCCAGCAGGCGGACTAGCGGGACAGATACGCAGTATTTT. Its translation: CASRRTSGTDTQYF.

As concerns this clonotype: One junction end does not reproduce the germline sequence, and a read error may be involved. The chain combines TRBV20-1 with TRBJ1-6, with D possibly TRBD1 on 5 matching bases. The CDR3 is made up of 16 amino acids. CDR1 and CDR2 from the germline V gene are DFQATT and SNEGSKA (reference sequence). CDR3 loop: CSARGPGPGYNSPLHF. CDR3 nucleotide sequence: TGCAGTGCCAGAGGACCGGGGCCCGGGTATAATTCACCCCTCCACTTT.

The V call is TRBV6-1, the J call TRBJ2-4; tentative D call: TRBD1 (6 bases). V was shortened by 6 bases and J by 9 bases, with 15 bases between the two germline ends. Germline assignment: CDR1 MNHNS and CDR2 SASEGT. This CDR3 spans 13 amino acids. In DNA form, the CDR3 reads TGTGCCAGCAGGGGTTGGACAGAAAGCATTCAGTACTTC. Its protein is CASRGWTESIQYF.

Here the CDR3 reads CASSDQGARTTAFF. DNA for the CDR3: TGCGCCAGCAGTGACCAGGGGGCGAGGACTACAGCTTTCTTT. The chain uses TRBV10-2 and TRBJ2-5; TRBD1 agrees at 8 bases. The last part of the DNA fits TRBJ1-1 better; the J call may be wrong. There are 14 residues in the CDR3. Germline V lookup: CDR1 WSHSY, CDR2 SAAADI.

Points on this clonotype: As the CDR3 is not closed by the conserved phenylalanine or tryptophan, this likely results from a read error. The DNA is left out, because the CDR3 cannot be placed on it with certainty; the CDR3 is given as TCRdb lists it. The genes are TRBV7-2 and TRBJ2-1; TRBD1, the table's D call, lacks a check against the DNA. CDR1 is SGHTA and CDR2 is FQGNSA in the germline V gene. From its first to its last residue, the CDR3 has 13 amino acids. The CDR3 here is CASSLEGQGSPLH.

The genes are TRBV7-2 and TRBJ2-7; TRBD1 matches 7 bases. There are 14 residues in the CDR3. Germline assignment: CDR1 SGHTA and CDR2 FQGNSA. After removal of 5 bases from V and 1 base from J, the junction contained 5 bases not matched to a gene. CDR3 sequence reads: CASSERTGSYEQYF. DNA for the CDR3: TGTGCCAGCAGCGAAAGGACAGGTTCCTACGAGCAGTACTTC.

Notes on this clonotype: The CDR3 ends on some other residue instead of the conserved phenylalanine or tryptophan, so this is likely a read error. This chain connects TRBV29-1 to TRBJ1-5; TRBD1 agrees at 11 bases. The germline gives CDR1 SQVTM, CDR2 ANQGSEA. The CDR3 loop spans 16 amino acids. Trimming at V came to 4 bases and at J to 2 bases, leaving 7 bases not matched to a gene. The CDR3 is CSVGTGGTGGNQPQHC. Here the CDR3 DNA reads TGCAGCGTTGGGACAGGGGGCACGGGAGGCAATCAGCCCCAGCATTGT.

The rearrangement uses TRBV20-1 and TRBJ2-3; tentatively, D is TRBD1 or TRBD2 (5 bases each). Trimming took 3 bases from V and 10 from J, leaving 17 bases between them. Germline loops: CDR1 DFQATT, CDR2 SNEGSKA (reference sequence). The CDR3 sequence is 13 residues long. CDR3 amino acids: CSARPGLAASQYF. The DNA for the CDR3 is TGCAGTGCTAGGCCGGGGCTCGCCGCCTCGCAGTATTTT.

This clonotype occurred once. The genes are TRBV6-5 and TRBJ2-1; the D gene could be TRBD1 or TRBD2 (7 bases each). This CDR3 is 14 amino acids long. The V gene's germline CDR1 is MNHEY and CDR2 SVGAGI. V was cut by 10 bases and J by 0 bases, with 13 bases left in between. The CDR3 loop reads CATRGGSSYNEQFF. The CDR3 DNA follows: TGTGCCACCAGGGGGGGGAGCTCCTACAATGAGCAGTTCTTC.

Remarks on this clonotype: The junction does not match germline at one end; this may be a read error. This chain uses TRBV7-4 with TRBJ1-4; 7 nucleotides match TRBD1. Germline loops: CDR1 SGHVT, CDR2 SQSDAQ. This CDR3 comprises 14 residues. The chain's CDR3 is CASSPDRAKTDTHF. For the CDR3, the DNA is TGTGCCAGCAGCCCCGACAGGGCAAAGACAGATACGCATTTT.

The chain is built from TRBV2 and TRBJ2-1; no clear D. Deletions cut 9 bases from V and 4 bases from J, with 16 bases between. The CDR3 contains 14 residues. The V gene's germline CDR1 is SNHLY and CDR2 FYNNEI. The CDR3 DNA reads TGTGCCAGTCAGGCTATTACCTCTTACAATGAGCAGTTCTTC. Protein: CASQAITSYNEQFF.

This clonotype was recorded at least ten times. The rearrangement links TRBV25-1 to TRBJ1-2, with D possibly matching TRBD1 (6 bases). The CDR3 sequence is 12 residues long. Trimming stripped 6 bases from V and 4 bases from J, with 9 bases between. The germline V gene encodes CDR1 MGHDK and CDR2 SYGVNS. CDR3 region: CASSGGAYGYTF. The CDR3 DNA follows: TGTGCCAGCAGCGGGGGGGCCTATGGCTACACCTTC.

The sample holds a few counts of this clonotype. The CDR3 loop is CARDPGQGSWGPEAFF. DNA for the CDR3: TGTGCTAGAGATCCGGGACAGGGGTCCTGGGGACCTGAAGCTTTCTTT. The gene calls are TRBV25-1 and TRBJ1-1, with 10 bases aligning to TRBD1. This CDR3 has 16 residues. Germline V gene data show CDR1 as MGHDK and CDR2 as SYGVNS.

Worth noting for this clonotype: Given the absence of the conserved phenylalanine or tryptophan at the CDR3 end, a read error is likely. Because the CDR3's place on the DNA is in doubt, the DNA is left out and the CDR3 is given as listed by TCRdb. V and J are TRBV10-3 and TRBJ1-6; no DNA check was done on the table's D call, TRBD1. The CDR3 numbers 17 amino acids, ends counted. The germline gives CDR1 ENHRY, CDR2 SYGVKD. The chain's CDR3 is CAISDSYRDREDSPLQL.